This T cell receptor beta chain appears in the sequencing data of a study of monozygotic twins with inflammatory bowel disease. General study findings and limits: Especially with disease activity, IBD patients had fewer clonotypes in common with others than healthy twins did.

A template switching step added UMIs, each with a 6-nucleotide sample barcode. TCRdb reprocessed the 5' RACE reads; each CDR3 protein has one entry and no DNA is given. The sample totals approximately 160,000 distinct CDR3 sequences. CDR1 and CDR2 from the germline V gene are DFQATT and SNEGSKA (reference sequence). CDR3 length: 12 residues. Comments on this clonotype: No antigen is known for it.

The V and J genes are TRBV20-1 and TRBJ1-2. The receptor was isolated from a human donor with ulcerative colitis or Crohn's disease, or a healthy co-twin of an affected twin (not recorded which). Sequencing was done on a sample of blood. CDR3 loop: CSAPDANYGYTF.